What follows describes a single TCR beta chain. Its specificity is not known. Authors' data handling: Construction of a distant-metastasis classifier for papillary thyroid cancer relied on CDR3 differences across clinicopathological groups. Using MiXCR, TCRdb re-called clones from the PCR reads. These V and J calls are TCRdb output, not the study's own analysis. The sample has fewer than 25,000 clones; roughly 18% are singletons. Nobody among the patients had been given any treatment before thyroid surgery. The V gene lost 4 bases and the J gene lost 3 bases, with 19 bases spanning the gap. The germline V gene has CDR1 LGHDT and CDR2 YNNKEL (reference sequence). The length of the CDR3 is 17 residues. These data belong to a study of metastatic and nonmetastatic thyroid tumors. As for the study in general: A comparison of repertoires was made across blood and tumor or nodule tissue from malignant and benign thyroid patients.

Findings and limits, study-wide: Compared with benign nodules, malignant thyroid tumors were reported to have significantly higher TCR beta diversity in both blood and tumor.

The TCR sequence derives from a male donor with papillary thyroid cancer or a benign thyroid nodule (not recorded which). Some clones in this sample may be carry-over from other donors' samples. Sequenced sample: adjacent normal tissue. The chain joins TRBV3-1 to TRBJ2-1; the D is unclear. The CDR3 coding sequence is TGTGCCAGCAGCCCAGGTAGGAGCCGGTGTCTCTACAATGAGCAGTTCTTC. Protein product: CASSPGRSRCLYNEQFF.